The rows below give T cell receptor beta chains drawn from one sample of a study of T cells after yellow fever vaccination. TCRdb fed the 5' RACE reads into MiXCR, producing one record per CDR3 protein. The top ten hold approximately 30% of the sample, which has 60,000 to 95,000 distinct CDR3 sequences, approximately 7.3% seen once. The material sequenced was CD8+ T cells sorted from PBMCs, taken 10 to 11 days after the first yellow fever vaccination. Receptors were obtained from a man aged 18 to 29 who received the YFV17D yellow fever vaccine. The CDR3 runs from the conserved cysteine through the conserved F or W. A D gene is named only where the DNA matches it firmly. Clone size is shown for a subset of rows, as once, few, many or a class of expanded clone.

CDR3nt,CDR3aa,d_gene,j_gene,v_gene,abundance
TGTGCCACCAGTGAGCGAGGGGACAATGAGCAGTTCTTC,CATSERGDNEQFF,.,TRBJ2-1,TRBV24-1,many
TGTGCCAGCAGTCCTTTAGCGGGGGGAGGACAAGAGACCCAGTACTTC,CASSPLAGGGQETQYF,TRBD2,TRBJ2-5,TRBV28,once
TGTGCCAGCAGCCTCGGTGGGGGTGAGCAGTTCTTC,CASSLGGGEQFF,.,TRBJ2-1,TRBV5-5,.
TGTGCCAGCCGGTCCCTGGGTTGGGAGAGCTACGAGCAGTACTTC,CASRSLGWESYEQYF,.,TRBJ2-7,TRBV6-2/TRBV6-3,many
TGTGCCAGCAGTAGGACGGAATCGAACACTGAAGCTTTCTTT,CASSRTESNTEAFF,.,TRBJ1-1,TRBV6-1,many
TGCGCCAGCAGCCAACTCAGGGAGCACACTGAAGCTTTCTTT,CASSQLREHTEAFF,.,TRBJ1-1,TRBV4-3,few
TGCAGCGTACAGGGGCAAGGAAACACCATATATTTT,CSVQGQGNTIYF,TRBD1,TRBJ1-3,TRBV29-1,many
TGTGCCACCGCCAGGGGTTTCTCCTACAATGAGCAGTTCTTC,CATARGFSYNEQFF,.,TRBJ2-1,TRBV19,few
TGCGCCAGCGGACAGGGGGTGAACACTGAAGCTTTCTTT,CASGQGVNTEAFF,TRBD1,TRBJ1-1,TRBV5-1,many
TGTGCCAGCAGCTTAGGGGCCCCAGGGGGAAGTAATTCACCCCTCCACTTT,CASSLGAPGGSNSPLHF,TRBD1,TRBJ1-6,TRBV11-1,.
TGTGCCAGCAGCTTAGGTGGTAGCGGGGGGGAAGAGCAGTTCTTC,CASSLGGSGGEEQFF,TRBD2,TRBJ2-1,TRBV11-2,.
TGCAGCGTCAGATCGACTAGCGGGGTTGGCGGTGAGCAGTTCTTC,CSVRSTSGVGGEQFF,TRBD2,TRBJ2-1,TRBV29-1,.
TGTGCCAGCAGCTTAGTCACTAGCGGGTTCCCTAGCACAGATACGCAGTATTTT,CASSLVTSGFPSTDTQYF,TRBD2,TRBJ2-3,TRBV11-2,.
TGTGCCAGCAGCGTCCTAGCGGGGCGGGAGACCCAGTACTTC,CASSVLAGRETQYF,TRBD2,TRBJ2-5,TRBV9,many
TGTGCCAGCAGTTTGATGGGGGTTGGGGCCGGGGAGCTGTTTTTT,CASSLMGVGAGELFF,.,TRBJ2-2,TRBV28,many
TGTGCCAGCAGCGAAGACAGTTATGGCTACAATGAGCAGTTCTTC,CASSEDSYGYNEQFF,.,TRBJ2-1,TRBV5-5,few
TGCGCCAGCAGCCAACCTGGACAGGGTGGCACTGAAGCTTTCTTT,CASSQPGQGGTEAFF,TRBD1,TRBJ1-1,TRBV4-1,few
TGCGCCAGCAGCCAAGAGACAGGCTCTGGGGCCAACGTCCTGACTTTC,CASSQETGSGANVLTF,.,TRBJ2-6,TRBV4-3,many
TGTGCCAGCAGTTTTTTCGGGGGCTTTAGGTATGGCTACACCTTC,CASSFFGGFRYGYTF,.,TRBJ1-2,TRBV27,many
TGTGCTAACTCCCCGGGGAACCAAGAGACCCAGTACTTC,CANSPGNQETQYF,.,TRBJ2-5,TRBV10-3,many
TGTACCAGCAGTTTATCGAACAACTACAATGAGCAGTTCTTC,CTSSLSNNYNEQFF,.,TRBJ2-1,TRBV27,.
TGTGCCAGCACCACGACAGGAGAGGGGTATCAGCCCCAGCATTTT,CASTTTGEGYQPQHF,.,TRBJ1-5,TRBV12-3/TRBV12-4,many
TGTGCCAGCAGCCCCCCGGGGGCAGGGGGCTGGACCGGGGAGCTGTTTTTT,CASSPPGAGGWTGELFF,TRBD1,TRBJ2-2,TRBV6-2/TRBV6-3,few
TGTGCCAGCAGCCTACTGGGCGGGGACGAGCAGTACTTC,CASSLLGGDEQYF,.,TRBJ2-7,TRBV6-6,many
TGCGCCAGCAGCCCGGTTAAGGCCGATCAGCCCCAGCATTTT,CASSPVKADQPQHF,.,TRBJ1-5,TRBV4-3,many
TGTGCCAGCGGCCGAGGGAGCAATGAGCAGTTCTTC,CASGRGSNEQFF,.,TRBJ2-1,TRBV5-4,.
TGTGCCACCAGCAGAACCAGAGAAACAGGGTATGGCTACACCTTC,CATSRTRETGYGYTF,.,TRBJ1-2,TRBV15,.
TGTGCCAGCACCTTTGGGGGCCGGGACACTGAAGCTTTCTTT,CASTFGGRDTEAFF,.,TRBJ1-1,TRBV11-1,.
TGTGCCAGCAGTTACTCAGGGGGCGGCTACGAGCAGTACTTC,CASSYSGGGYEQYF,TRBD1,TRBJ2-7,TRBV6-2/TRBV6-3,many
TGTGCCAGCAGTTTAGGGCCGGGGACGGGACCCTATACGGGTGAGCAGTTCTTC,CASSLGPGTGPYTGEQFF,.,TRBJ2-1,TRBV12-3/TRBV12-4,.
TGTGCCAGCAGCTTAGGGGGAGGAACGAACACCGGGGAGCTGTTTTTT,CASSLGGGTNTGELFF,.,TRBJ2-2,TRBV7-9,many
TGCGCCAGCAGCCCGTACACCGGGGAGCTGTTTTTT,CASSPYTGELFF,.,TRBJ2-2,TRBV4-1,many
TGCGCCAGCAGCCAAAAGGAGGGAGGGGCCGGGGAGCTGTTTTTT,CASSQKEGGAGELFF,TRBD2,TRBJ2-2,TRBV4-3,many
TGTGCCAGCAGCTTCGGGACATCTAACTATGGCTACACCTTC,CASSFGTSNYGYTF,.,TRBJ1-2,TRBV5-4,.
TGTGCCAGCAGTTGGGGACAGGGGCTAACCGGGAACATTCAGTACTTC,CASSWGQGLTGNIQYF,TRBD1,TRBJ2-4,TRBV27,many
TGCGCCAGCAGCAGTGGTGGTCCGGGACTAGCAACGGCCTATGGGGAGCTGTTTTTT,CASSSGGPGLATAYGELFF,TRBD2,TRBJ2-2,TRBV5-1,.
TGTGCCAGCAGTTCTCCCGGGGGCACAGATACGCAGTATTTT,CASSSPGGTDTQYF,.,TRBJ2-3,TRBV6-2/TRBV6-3,many
TGTGCCAGCAGTTTATACGGGACAGGGATGAGTGAGCAGTTCTTC,CASSLYGTGMSEQFF,TRBD1,TRBJ2-1,TRBV27,.
TGCGCCAGCAGCATGGGTAGCCGATCTAACTATGGCTACACCTTC,CASSMGSRSNYGYTF,.,TRBJ1-2,TRBV5-1,.
TGTGCCAGCAGCTCCCCCCGGGAGGGGCACAATGAGCAGTTCTTC,CASSSPREGHNEQFF,TRBD2,TRBJ2-1,TRBV7-9,many
TGTGCCAGCAGCTTGTATGAGGGGGAAAAACTGTTTTTT,CASSLYEGEKLFF,.,TRBJ1-4,TRBV7-6,many
TGTGCCAGCGGGGAGCTGTTTTTT,CASGELFF,.,TRBJ2-2,TRBV12-3/TRBV12-4,many
TGTGCCAGCATGTTAGCGGGCTACAATGAGCAGTTCTTC,CASMLAGYNEQFF,TRBD2,TRBJ2-1,TRBV6-2/TRBV6-3,few
TGCAGCGTTGAGGCGGGGAGGGGTAGCACAGATACGCAGTATTTT,CSVEAGRGSTDTQYF,TRBD2,TRBJ2-3,TRBV29-1,many
TGCGCCAGCAGCCAAGATGGGACAGACCTCTACAATGAGCAGTTCTTC,CASSQDGTDLYNEQFF,TRBD1,TRBJ2-1,TRBV4-3,many
TGTGCCAGCAGCCTAAGGACAGGGTGGGATACGCAGTATTTT,CASSLRTGWDTQYF,TRBD1,TRBJ2-3,TRBV3-1,many
TGCGCCAGCAGCCAGGGGGGCAATCAGCCCCAGCATTTT,CASSQGGNQPQHF,.,TRBJ1-5,TRBV4-1,many
TGTGCCAGCAGCTTGGACGGATACTATAATTCACCCCTCCACTTT,CASSLDGYYNSPLHF,.,TRBJ1-6,TRBV5-6,many
TGCGCCAGCAGCTTGGAGGGGTCTGGCAATCAGCCCCAGCATTTT,CASSLEGSGNQPQHF,.,TRBJ1-5,TRBV5-1,.
TGTGCCAGCAGCCAATACCCCCCCGGGGGGAACACCGGGGAGCTGTTTTTT,CASSQYPPGGNTGELFF,.,TRBJ2-2,TRBV3-1,many
TGTGCCAGCAGTGAAGATCAGGCTTCAGATACGCAGTATTTT,CASSEDQASDTQYF,.,TRBJ2-3,TRBV6-1,few
TGTGCCAGCTTCGGACCGGACCCAAAAGGCTACACCTTC,CASFGPDPKGYTF,.,TRBJ1-2,TRBV3-1,many
TGTGCCAGCAGCTTCGCGGGTGATCGCTATGGCTACACCTTC,CASSFAGDRYGYTF,.,TRBJ1-2,TRBV7-9,few
TGTGCCAGCAGTTTATCGTGGCGGAGCTCCTACAATGAGCAGTTCTTC,CASSLSWRSSYNEQFF,.,TRBJ2-1,TRBV27,few
TGTGCCAGCAGCCAAGCCTGGACAGGGGGGGTCGGGGAGCTGTTTTTT,CASSQAWTGGVGELFF,TRBD1,TRBJ2-2,TRBV4-2,.